Below, 27 T cell receptor beta chains from the same sample are listed, as sequenced in a study of CD8+ T cells in alopecia areata. Extracted RNA was reverse transcribed into cDNA, the sequencing template. Only in-frame clones appear in the TCRdb table, and some are missing; sequencing was by immunoSEQ multiplex PCR. The sample lists about 70,000 clones, 45% to 55% occurring once. The sequenced sample was CD8+ T cells sorted from blood, obtained at week 0. The receptor source for this set is a human donor with alopecia areata.

This clone was detected a few times. A read error is the likely source, as a far larger clone sits one nucleotide away. Other DNA sequences in this specimen translate into the identical CDR3. This chain connects TRBV5-4 to TRBJ1-1; D unresolved. CDR3 size: 12 residues. CDR1 is SGHNT and CDR2 is YYREEE in the germline V gene (reference sequence). The V gene lost 2 bases and the J gene lost 4 bases, with 6 bases spanning the gap. CDR3 region: CASSFGTTEAFF. The CDR3 region has the DNA TGTGCCAGCAGCTTCGGAACCACTGAAGCTTTCTTT.

This clone was found a few times. The chain joins TRBV5-6 to TRBJ1-2, with D possibly TRBD1 on 6 matching bases. Per the germline V gene, CDR1 is SGHDT and CDR2 is YYEEEE. Trimming took 4 bases from V and 4 from J, leaving 11 bases between them. The CDR3 length is 13 residues. The CDR3 loop is CASSNRVRYGYTF. CDR3 sequence (DNA): TGTGCCAGCAGCAACAGGGTGCGCTATGGCTACACCTTC.

The CDR3 bases are TGTGCCAGCAGCTCAGGGGGCTGGGACTATGGCTACACCTTC. It is translated as CASSSGGWDYGYTF. This sequence joins TRBV13 and TRBJ1-2; TRBD1 matches at 8 bases. This CDR3 region has 14 residues. Germline V gene sequence: CDR1 PRHDT, CDR2 FYEKMQ (reference sequence). J lost 3 bases, V lost 4 bases, and 4 bases had no gene match. Supplemented by reference TRBV13 and TRBJ1-2, the full variable domain reads AAGVIQSPRHLIKEKRETATLKCYPIPRHDTVYWYQQGPGQDPQFLISFYEKMQSDKGSIPDRFSAQQFSDYHSELNMSSLELGDSALYFCASSSGGWDYGYTFGSGTRLTVV.

The chain has TRBV9 and TRBJ2-7; 8 bases align to TRBD2. V was pared by 2 bases and J by 3 bases, with 10 bases of the junction left unmatched. Germline V gives CDR1 SGDLS, CDR2 YYNGEE. This CDR3 has 16 residues. CDR3 coding DNA: TGTGCCAGCAGCGTCGATGGGCTAGCGGGCCACTACGAGCAGTACTTC. Translated: CASSVDGLAGHYEQYF.

This clone has only a few counts. V and J are TRBV19 and TRBJ2-7; either TRBD1 or TRBD2 may supply D (5 bases each). The CDR3 has 14 amino acids. Germline assignment: CDR1 LNHDA and CDR2 SQIVND (reference sequence). V lost 3 bases and J lost 2, with 11 bases in between. This chain's CDR3 is CASSIAGSTYEQYF. CDR3 DNA: TGTGCCAGTAGTATTGCAGGGAGCACCTACGAGCAGTACTTC.

The J gene is TRBJ2-7, the V gene TRBV15, with D possibly being TRBD1 or TRBD2 (5 bases each). Germline V gene lookup returns CDR1 LNHNV and CDR2 YYDKDF (reference sequence). V was clipped by 6 bases and J by 0 bases, with 12 bases between them. CDR3 length equals 14 residues. CDR3 in amino acids: CATSYRDGSYEQYF. The CDR3 DNA is TGTGCCACCAGTTACCGGGACGGCTCCTACGAGCAGTACTTC.

V usage is TRBV30 and J usage is TRBJ2-7; TRBD2 matches at 9 bases. CDR3 size: 15 residues. The trim removed 5 bases at V and 4 bases at J, leaving 12 bases unmatched. The germline gives CDR1 GTSNPN, CDR2 SVGIG (reference sequence). The CDR3 bases are TGTGCCTGGGCCTCTTGGGCTAGCGGGGTTTACGAGCAGTACTTC. Protein sequence: CAWASWASGVYEQYF.

This chain uses TRBV29-1 with TRBJ2-1, with 8 bases lining up with TRBD2. This CDR3 is 13 amino acids long. Germline V CDR1 and CDR2: SQVTM, ANQGSEA. The J segment lost 6 bases and the V segment lost 7 bases, leaving 8 bases of the junction unmatched. In DNA form, the CDR3 reads TGCAGCGCTCACGGGCTAGCGGGCAATGAGCAGTTCTTC. Translated, it gives CSAHGLAGNEQFF.

The chain is built from TRBV6-4 and TRBJ2-1; 11 bases map to TRBD2. The length of the CDR3 is 15 residues. Germline-derived CDR1 and CDR2 are MRHNA and SNTAGT. The V and J ends lost 2 bases and 5 bases, in that order; junction bases with no gene match: 2. The CDR3 region is CASSDGTSGDNEQFF. CDR3 nucleotide sequence: TGTGCCAGCAGTGACGGGACTAGCGGAGACAATGAGCAGTTCTTC.

This clone was seen repeatedly, ten times or more. V is TRBV7-2 and J is TRBJ2-1; D remains ambiguous. The CDR3 loop spans 15 amino acids. The V and J ends lost 2 bases and 8 bases respectively, with 16 bases between them. The germline CDR1 and CDR2 sequences are SGHTA and FQGNSA. This CDR3 is CASSLRGSGVHEQFF. CDR3 DNA: TGTGCCAGCAGCTTAAGAGGCTCCGGAGTCCATGAGCAGTTCTTC.

In its sample, this clone was seen a few times. The chain has TRBV7-9 and TRBJ1-3; weak D call: TRBD1 (5 bases). The CDR3 totals 18 residues. CDR1 and CDR2 from the germline V gene are SEHNR and FQNEAQ (reference sequence). V was shortened by 4 bases and J by 3 bases, with 22 bases between the two germline ends. The CDR3 nucleotides read TGTGCCAGCAGCTCCCCTGGAAGGGGAACGGCGAATGGAAACACCATATATTTT. Translation gives CASSSPGRGTANGNTIYF.

The chain combines TRBV29-1 with TRBJ2-7; D is possibly TRBD2 (6 bases). Germline lookup yields CDR1 SQVTM and CDR2 ANQGSEA. The CDR3 is 10 residues long. V was trimmed by 6 bases and J by 6 bases, leaving 9 bases between them. CDR3 in amino acids: CSVKTSEQYF. In DNA form, the CDR3 reads TGCAGCGTCAAGACTAGCGAGCAGTACTTC.

The rearrangement links TRBV7-8 to TRBJ2-4; 7 bases fit TRBD1. The V gene end was trimmed by 3 bases and the J gene end by 4 bases; junction bases not matched to a gene: 6. The CDR3 sequence is 15 residues long. CDR1 and CDR2 (germline): SGHVS, FQNEAQ. CDR3 loop: CASSLATGAKNIQYF. The CDR3, as DNA: TGTGCCAGCAGCTTGGCAACAGGGGCTAAAAACATTCAGTACTTC.

This clone was counted a few times. CDR3 sequence: CASSLTGSSYNEQFF. CDR3 nucleotides: TGTGCCAGCAGCTTAACCGGCAGCTCCTACAATGAGCAGTTCTTC. The chain carries TRBV7-3 and TRBJ2-1; D unclear. The CDR3 is 15 amino acids. Germline loops: CDR1 SGHTA, CDR2 FQGTGA. Trimming removed 0 bases from V and 0 bases from J, with 6 bases in between.

The rearrangement joins TRBV10-3 to TRBJ2-4; unclear D gene. V lost 0 bases, J lost 9 bases, and 12 bases lay in between. This CDR3 spans 14 amino acids. The germline gives CDR1 ENHRY, CDR2 SYGVKD. CDR3 in DNA: TGTGCCATCAGTGAGTCGTCTCTTCAGCCCATTCAGTACTTC. Its translation: CAISESSLQPIQYF.

The chain joins TRBV5-6 to TRBJ2-5; D possibly uses TRBD1 or TRBD2 (5 bases each). The CDR3 is 15 residues long. In germline, CDR1 is SGHDT, CDR2 YYEEEE. V was trimmed by 4 bases and J by 5 bases, leaving 18 bases between them. The CDR3 DNA is TGTGCCAGCAGCCAGGGACGGACCTTCGGGGAGACCCAGTACTTC. It codes for CASSQGRTFGETQYF.

Here the CDR3 reads CASSSTSGETQYF. The CDR3 DNA reads as TGTGCCAGCAGCTCGACTAGCGGGGAGACCCAGTACTTC. This chain uses TRBV7-9 with TRBJ2-5; TRBD2 matches at 10 bases. V lost 4 bases and J lost 5; bases outside the gene matches: 1. Germline CDR1 reads SEHNR; CDR2 reads FQNEAQ (reference sequence). There are 13 residues in the CDR3.

In its sample, this clone was seen a few times. The gene calls are TRBV19 and TRBJ2-2, with D unclear. This CDR3 spans 12 amino acids. Trimming pared 10 bases from V and 7 bases from J, leaving 13 bases between. Germline CDR1 LNHDA, CDR2 SQIVND (reference sequence). CDR3: CATALGNGELFF. As DNA, the CDR3 is TGTGCCACCGCCCTGGGCAACGGGGAGCTGTTTTTT.

This clone appeared many times. This chain joins TRBV5-1 and TRBJ1-2; the match to TRBD1 covers 8 bases. The germline CDR1 and CDR2 sequences are SGHRS and YFSETQ. V shed 7 bases, J shed 7 bases, and the junction held 6 bases outside the gene matches. The CDR3 is 12 amino acids. In DNA, the CDR3 is TGCGCCAGCGGTACAGGGGGTAGTGGCTACACCTTC. It specifies CASGTGGSGYTF.

The chain has TRBV18 and TRBJ2-7; 12 bases agree with TRBD2. Looked up from germline, CDR1 is KGHSH and CDR2 is LQKENI. V was clipped by 4 bases and J by 5 bases; unmatched bases: 9. This CDR3 contains 16 residues. DNA of the CDR3: TGTGCCAGCTCACACGGCGGACTAGCGGGAATCAACGAGCAGTACTTC. Translating gives CASSHGGLAGINEQYF.

The rearrangement uses TRBV6-1 and TRBJ1-5; no reliable D call. The CDR3 extends over 13 amino acids. Trimming removed 5 bases from V and 1 base from J, with 6 bases in between. Germline CDR1 MNHNS, CDR2 SASEGT. CDR3 in amino acids: CASSQVSNQPQHF. The CDR3 coding sequence is TGTGCCAGCAGTCAAGTGAGCAATCAGCCCCAGCATTTT.

The rearrangement links TRBV10-2 to TRBJ2-7, with 7 bases fitting TRBD2. With 5 bases clipped from V and 1 base from J, the junction kept 5 bases outside the gene matches. The germline V gene encodes CDR1 WSHSY and CDR2 SAAADI. This CDR3 spans 14 amino acids. The CDR3 DNA follows: TGCGCCAGCAGTCAGCGGGGCTCATCCTACGAGCAGTACTTC. This sequence encodes CASSQRGSSYEQYF.

The CDR3 region is CASSLGGSHQETQYF. The CDR3 nucleotides read TGCGCCAGCAGTCTTGGCGGGAGCCACCAAGAGACCCAGTACTTC. The chain joins TRBV5-1 to TRBJ2-5; 7 positions agree with TRBD2. This CDR3 is 15 amino acids long. Germline assignment: CDR1 SGHRS and CDR2 YFSETQ. Trimming took 5 bases from V and 0 from J; bases not matched to a gene: 7.

The chain employs TRBV29-1 and TRBJ2-1; D not certain. Germline lookup yields CDR1 SQVTM and CDR2 ANQGSEA. The CDR3 is 11 amino acids. This CDR3 is CSAVQPPEQFF. CDR3 DNA sequence: TGCAGTGCCGTGCAGCCCCCGGAGCAGTTCTTC.

This chain joins TRBV9 and TRBJ2-5; 10 bases are shared with TRBD2. The CDR3 totals 16 residues. CDR1 and CDR2 from the germline V gene are SGDLS and YYNGEE. V trimming: 1 base; J trimming: 3 bases; junction bases outside the gene matches: 6. Written as DNA, the CDR3 is TGTGCCAGCAGCGTAAATCCTAGCGGGGGTGAAGAGACCCAGTACTTC. It codes for CASSVNPSGGEETQYF.

The chain joins TRBV25-1 to TRBJ1-2; a weak D match, TRBD1 (6 bases). Germline V gene data show CDR1 as MGHDK and CDR2 as SYGVNS. This CDR3 contains 13 residues. Trimming cost V 7 bases and J 6 bases, with 15 bases left between them. CDR3 DNA: TGTGCCAGCACGGACAGCTTCAGGGATGGCTACACCTTC. This sequence encodes CASTDSFRDGYTF.

This clone was observed a few times. The chain couples TRBV6-5 to TRBJ2-7; either TRBD1 or TRBD2 may fit D (6 bases each). CDR3 length equals 12 residues. V was pared by 8 bases and J by 6 bases, with 14 bases between. CDR1 and CDR2 (germline): MNHEY, SVGAGI. Here the CDR3 reads CASSPGEAEQYF. The CDR3 DNA reads as TGTGCCAGCTCTCCAGGGGAGGCCGAGCAGTACTTC.